This T cell receptor beta chain comes out of a study of control samples from healthy donors and cancer patients. Profiling relied on immunoSEQ multiplex PCR, and the TCRdb table lists in-frame clones only, not all of them. Of approximately 110,000 clones in the sample, 90% were seen once. V was pared by 3 bases and J by 3 bases, with 6 bases between. The CDR3 extends over 12 amino acids. Germline V gene data show CDR1 as MNHNS and CDR2 as SASEGT. The chain couples TRBV6-1 to TRBJ2-7; TRBD2 is a possible D gene (6 bases). The sequenced sample consisted of blood. The receptor comes from a human donor in good health. The donor label of this sample is uncertain. CDR3 region: CASSEDYYEQYV. CDR3 nucleotides: TGTGCCAGCAGTGAGGACTACTACGAGCAGTACGTC.